This T cell receptor (beta chain) was documented in a study of T cells in Graves' hyperthyroidism and ophthalmopathy (dated 2019 in TCRdb). Concerning the study at large: Peripheral blood samples were taken at the time of initial diagnosis, prior to any treatment. A discovery cohort of approximately 100 patients, about 43 with Graves' ophthalmopathy and under 60 with stable Graves' hyperthyroidism, was used to find distinguishing TCR V-J signatures. Prospective prediction of ophthalmopathy was tested in an independent validation cohort of fewer than 20 hyperthyroidism patients and 17 patients who later progressed to ophthalmopathy. For training and testing, the 110 or so patients in the discovery cohort were randomly divided in a 7:3 ratio. In addition, the study compared T-cell repertoires in thyroid tissue and in blood from roughly six Graves' hyperthyroidism patients. After blood sampling, hyperthyroidism patients were treated with methimazole at a starting dose of 30 mg daily, and ophthalmopathy patients were treated with high-dose intravenous methylprednisolone. The paper describes TCR Vbeta CDR3 sequencing of 140 or so peripheral blood samples, made up of 43 ophthalmopathy patients, some 80 hyperthyroidism patients and 17 progressor patients. The paper's findings and limits, for the study overall: Sample size was not statistically predetermined, and blinding of investigators to group allocation was not performed. A model built on a 13 V-J signature distinguished ophthalmopathy from stable hyperthyroidism, reaching roughly 88% sensitivity and around 82% specificity in cross-validation and 80%/75% in testing. In validation, the model predicted progression to ophthalmopathy with around 71% sensitivity and approximately 78% specificity, a median of around six months before onset. Most expanded thyroid clonotypes (frequency above 0.001) were also detected in blood, a finding suggesting that blood repertoires may reflect thyroid immune responses.

Inclusive of the bounding cysteine and phenylalanine, the CDR3 is 15 residues long. Of the read, only the CDR3 DNA is kept; its 45 bases are in frame from base 1. The trim is 0 bases for V and 5 bases for J, with a gap of 8 bases between the germline ends. CDR1 and CDR2 (MNHEY, SVGAGI) derive from the germline V gene. The TCR beta CDR3 regions were amplified from the RNA transcripts. The first round of RT-PCR for the TCR CDR3 was performed with the HTBI primer set and the Qiagen OneStep RT-PCR kit. Libraries were constructed in a second round of multiplex PCR, after which size selection and purification were performed. Paired-end sequencing of the libraries was performed with 100 bp reads on an Illumina HiSeq2000. The paper's data handling went like this. SOAPnuke was used to process the raw data, with reads discarded if the reads contained adapters or uncalled bases, had a mean Phred below 15, or lacked an exact constant-primer or identifier match. High-quality paired reads were merged using COPE v1.2.5, and each unique nucleotide sequence was defined as a clonotype. Clonotypes were aligned to IMGT TRBV, TRBD and TRBJ reference segments using MiTCR v1.1. Analysis was restricted to V-J combinations with a frequency above 0.0001, which covered 99.2% of repertoires. The TCS score was defined as the ratio of F50 (clonal expansion) to E x V (chaos), calculated using BLOSUM62-based TCRdist between CDR3 peptides within each V-J. Welch's t-statistics and random forest reduced some 510 V-J features to roughly 13, which were used in a naive Bayes classifier (R e1071). The public reads were reprocessed in TCRdb via fastp at Q25 and MiXCR, keeping in-frame beta chains. When rows share a CDR3 protein, they turn into one entry using the most common DNA and genes. V and J calls and clone size were set by TCRdb, not the authors. The sample data list fewer than 650,000 distinct CDR3 sequences, and about 15% of these were observed just once. Roughly 5.7% of the sample rests with the top ten.

Hyperthyroidism patients were aged 18 to 65 years and newly diagnosed, with disease duration of less than 2 months. The study excluded patients with uncontrolled infections, other autoimmune diseases, pregnancy or lactation. Clinical symptoms, serum thyroxine and TRAb, thyroid ultrasound, and orbital computed tomography formed the basis for the diagnoses. Blood from progressor patients was drawn when they were first diagnosed with hyperthyroidism, before any ophthalmopathy symptoms appeared. PBMCs were separated from 10 ml of fresh peripheral blood using Ficoll-Paque density gradient centrifugation. Patients classed as progressors first received a Graves' hyperthyroidism diagnosis and then went on to develop ophthalmopathy during follow-up. Total RNA was extracted with Trizol reagent, and quality was checked on an Agilent 2100 Bioanalyzer. This clonotype was detected many times. The antigen this receptor binds is unknown. No qualities accompany the bases; no much larger clone lies one base away.

This receptor was identified in a woman aged 25 to 45 with Graves' hyperthyroidism that later progressed to Graves' ophthalmopathy. The chain was built from TRBV6-5 and TRBJ1-6; a weak D assignment points to TRBD1 (5 bases agree). The sample comprised blood. The sequenced DNA: TGTGCCAGCAGTTACTCGGGACGGGATAATTCACCCCTCCACTTT. Its amino acids are CASSYSGRDNSPLHF.